This T cell receptor (beta chain) is from a study of blood T cell repertoires in COVID-19. Study-level background: In each case, the material was cDNA or gDNA derived from T cells, B-cell-depleted T cells, or PBMCs.

In the original analysis: Scientists estimated how many nucleated cells there were by amplifying reference gene primers. Repertoires were generated with immunoSEQ multiplex PCR, while TCRdb's copy carries only in-frame clones and drops some. V and J calls and clone size are given by that table; D and trimming were obtained from the DNA. The table records roughly 250,000 clones, around 86% of them present only once. The length of the CDR3 is 12 residues. Losses at the gene ends were 0 bases for V and 13 bases for J; bases not matched to a gene: 4. The germline V gene encodes CDR1 LGHDT and CDR2 YNNKEL (reference sequence).

This TCR came from a woman between 50 and 59 years old who had recovered from COVID-19. The sequencing sample was made of PBMCs or T cells enriched from blood (not recorded which). The chain couples TRBV3-1 (or the pseudogene TRBV3-2) to TRBJ1-2; 8 bases agree with TRBD1. CDR3 sequence reads: CASSQDQGAVTF. The CDR3 bases are TGTGCCAGCAGCCAAGATCAGGGGGCTGTCACCTTC.